The rows below give T cell receptor beta chains drawn from one sample of a study of blood T cell repertoires in COVID-19. The method was immunoSEQ multiplex PCR; TCRdb's version includes in-frame clones alone and lacks a portion of them. The sample records roughly 38,000 clones, 85% to 90% being singletons. Sequences were obtained from peripheral blood. All receptors derive from a man between 70 and 80 years old with acute or convalescent COVID-19. Each CDR3 is given with its conserved first and last residue. Fields, in order: J gene, clone size, D gene, V gene, CDR3 protein, CDR3 DNA. A D gene is named only where the DNA matches it firmly. A row's size may be missing; if present it is once, few, many or a size class.

TRBJ2-7,.,.,TRBV18,CASSYRADEQYF,TGTGCCAGCTCGTACAGGGCCGACGAGCAGTACTTC
TRBJ1-2,.,.,TRBV19,CATGADRTNYGYTF,TGTGCCACCGGGGCCGACAGGACTAACTATGGCTACACCTTC
TRBJ1-1,.,.,TRBV7-2,CASSSGISNTEAFF,TGTGCCAGCAGCTCCGGGATATCGAACACTGAAGCTTTCTTT
TRBJ2-5,once,TRBD1,TRBV24-1,CATGSGGGETQYF,TGTGCCACCGGATCAGGGGGCGGGGAGACCCAGTACTTC
TRBJ1-1,few,.,TRBV15,CATSRDTGRAEAFF,TGTGCCACCAGCAGAGATACCGGGAGGGCTGAAGCTTTCTTT
TRBJ2-2,.,TRBD2,TRBV7-7,CASSYSGRNTGELFF,TGTGCCAGCAGTTATAGCGGGAGGAACACCGGGGAGCTGTTTTTT
TRBJ1-2,.,TRBD1,TRBV30,CAWRKRTGITFSYGYTF,TGTGCCTGGAGGAAGCGGACAGGGATAACATTTTCTTATGGCTACACCTTC
TRBJ1-6,.,.,TRBV5-1,CASSLDPGQNSPLHF,TGCGCCAGCAGCTTGGACCCGGGACAAAATTCACCCCTCCACTTT
TRBJ1-1,.,TRBD1,TRBV18,CASSLGTGGTEAFF,TGTGCCAGCTCACTAGGGACAGGGGGCACTGAAGCTTTCTTT
TRBJ1-3,.,TRBD1,TRBV12-5,CASGNPTGAGNTIYF,TGTGCTAGTGGTAATCCTACAGGGGCCGGAAACACCATATATTTT
TRBJ2-3,.,.,TRBV5-1,CASSLAGKGGADTQYF,TGCGCCAGCAGCTTGGCCGGGAAGGGGGGGGCAGATACGCAGTATTTT
TRBJ1-5,few,.,TRBV12-3/TRBV12-4,CASSFSRNQPQHF,TGTGCCAGCAGTTTCAGCAGGAATCAGCCCCAGCATTTT
TRBJ2-7,.,TRBD1,TRBV24-1,CATSDSGTGGWEQYF,TGTGCCACCAGTGATTCCGGGACAGGGGGTTGGGAGCAGTACTTC
TRBJ1-1,.,.,TRBV19,CASNKGDRNTEAFF,TGTGCCAGTAATAAGGGGGATCGGAACACTGAAGCTTTCTTT
TRBJ2-7,.,.,TRBV3-1/TRBV3-2,CASSHQRVHYASYEQYF,TGTGCCAGCAGCCACCAACGGGTTCACTACGCCTCCTACGAGCAGTACTTC
TRBJ1-1,.,TRBD1,TRBV6-2/TRBV6-3,CASSSTGPYTEAFF,TGTGCCAGCAGTTCGACAGGGCCGTACACTGAAGCTTTCTTT
TRBJ2-3,.,.,TRBV15,CATSRGAGRDTQYF,TGTGCCACCAGCAGGGGCGCAGGGCGAGATACGCAGTATTTT
TRBJ2-7,.,.,TRBV7-2,CASRTLPGTPNEQYF,TGTGCCAGCAGAACCCTACCCGGGACACCTAACGAGCAGTACTTC
TRBJ1-1,.,.,TRBV7-9,CASSTPNTEAFF,TGTGCCAGCAGTACACCTAACACTGAAGCTTTCTTT
TRBJ2-1,few,TRBD1,TRBV3-1/TRBV3-2,CASSSRTGYNEQFF,TGTGCCAGCAGCTCTCGGACAGGGTACAATGAGCAGTTCTTC
TRBJ2-4,.,.,TRBV4-2,CASSPAARVAKNIQYF,TGTGCCAGCAGCCCCGCGGCCCGCGTCGCCAAAAACATTCAGTACTTC
TRBJ1-2,once,.,TRBV4-1,CASSQALRSRYGYTF,TGCGCCAGCAGCCAAGCCCTCCGTTCGCGGTATGGCTACACCTTC
TRBJ2-7,.,TRBD1,TRBV6-2/TRBV6-3,CASSYSSLGQGAIEQYF,TGTGCCAGCAGTTACTCTAGCTTGGGACAGGGGGCTATCGAGCAGTACTTC